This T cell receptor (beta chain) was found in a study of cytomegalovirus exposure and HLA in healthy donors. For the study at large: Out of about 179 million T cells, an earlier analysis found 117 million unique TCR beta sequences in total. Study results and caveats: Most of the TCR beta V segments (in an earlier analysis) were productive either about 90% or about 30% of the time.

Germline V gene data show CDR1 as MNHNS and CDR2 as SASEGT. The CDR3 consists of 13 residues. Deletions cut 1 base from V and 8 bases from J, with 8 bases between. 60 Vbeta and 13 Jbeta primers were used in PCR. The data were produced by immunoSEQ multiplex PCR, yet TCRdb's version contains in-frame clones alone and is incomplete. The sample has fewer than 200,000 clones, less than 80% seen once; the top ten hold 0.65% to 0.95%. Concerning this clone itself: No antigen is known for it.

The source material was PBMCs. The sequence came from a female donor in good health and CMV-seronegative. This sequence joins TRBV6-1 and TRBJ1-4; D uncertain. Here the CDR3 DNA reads TGTGCCAGCAGTGAAGGGGGAGCCGAAAAACTGTTTTTT. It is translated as CASSEGGAEKLFF.